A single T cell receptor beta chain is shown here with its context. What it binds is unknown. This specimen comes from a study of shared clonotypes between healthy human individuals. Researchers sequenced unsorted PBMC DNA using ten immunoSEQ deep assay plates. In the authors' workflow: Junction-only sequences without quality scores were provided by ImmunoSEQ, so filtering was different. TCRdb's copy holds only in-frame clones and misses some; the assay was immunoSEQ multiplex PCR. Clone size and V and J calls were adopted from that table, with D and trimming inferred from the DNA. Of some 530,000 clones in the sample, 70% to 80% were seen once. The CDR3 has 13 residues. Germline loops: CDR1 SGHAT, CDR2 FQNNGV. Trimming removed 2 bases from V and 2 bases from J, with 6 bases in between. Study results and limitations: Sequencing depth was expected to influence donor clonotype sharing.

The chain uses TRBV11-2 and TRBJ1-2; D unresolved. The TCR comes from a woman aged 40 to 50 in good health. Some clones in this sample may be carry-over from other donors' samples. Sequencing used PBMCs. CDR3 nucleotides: TGTGCCAGCAGCTTACTCAACAACTATGGCTACACCTTC. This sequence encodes CASSLLNNYGYTF.